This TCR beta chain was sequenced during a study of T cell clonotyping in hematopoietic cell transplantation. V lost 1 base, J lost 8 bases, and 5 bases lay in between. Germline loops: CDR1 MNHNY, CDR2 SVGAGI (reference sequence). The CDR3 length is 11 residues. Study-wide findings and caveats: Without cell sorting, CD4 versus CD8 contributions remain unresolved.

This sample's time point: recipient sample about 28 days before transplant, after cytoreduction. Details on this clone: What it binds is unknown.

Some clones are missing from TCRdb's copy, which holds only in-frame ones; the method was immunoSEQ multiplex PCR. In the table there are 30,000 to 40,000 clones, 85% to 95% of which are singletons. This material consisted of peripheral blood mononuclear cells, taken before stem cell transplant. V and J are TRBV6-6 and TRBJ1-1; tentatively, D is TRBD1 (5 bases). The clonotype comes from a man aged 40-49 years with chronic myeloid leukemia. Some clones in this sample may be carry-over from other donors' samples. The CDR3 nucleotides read TGTGCCAGCAGTTACTGGGACGAAGCTTTCTTT. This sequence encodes CASSYWDEAFF.